This TCR beta chain was sequenced in a study of blood T cell repertoires in COVID-19. Study as a whole: T cells, B-cell-depleted T cells, or PBMCs provided the cDNA or gDNA that served as material.

The V gene lost 2 bases and the J gene lost 6 bases, with 14 bases spanning the gap. This CDR3 has 14 amino acids. CDR1 is SGDLS and CDR2 is YYNGEE in the germline V gene. Authors' data handling: Amplification with reference gene primers provided the estimates of nucleated cell counts. Repertoires were generated with immunoSEQ multiplex PCR, while TCRdb's copy carries only in-frame clones and drops some. V, J and clone size are taken as reported in that table, and D and trimming were inferred from the DNA itself. In the table there are about 34,000 clones, around 75% of which are singletons. The rearrangement links TRBV9 to TRBJ1-2; tentative D call: TRBD1 (6 bases). Input material: peripheral blood. The sequence came from an elderly man with active or convalescent COVID-19. CDR3 nucleotide sequence: TGTGCCAGCAGCGTCCGCGGGGGGGGCGATGGCTACACCTTC. Its translation: CASSVRGGGDGYTF.